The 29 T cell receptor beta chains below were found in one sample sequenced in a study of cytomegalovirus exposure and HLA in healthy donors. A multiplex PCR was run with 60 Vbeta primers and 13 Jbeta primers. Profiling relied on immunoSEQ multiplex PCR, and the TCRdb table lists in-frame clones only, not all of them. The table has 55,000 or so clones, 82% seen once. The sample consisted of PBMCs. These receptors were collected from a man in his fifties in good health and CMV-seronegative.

CDR3 sequence (DNA): TGTGCCAGCAGCTTCACCACAACCCAAGAGACCCAGTACTTC. It is translated as CASSFTTTQETQYF. J is TRBJ2-5 and V is TRBV11-2; D gene uncertain. This CDR3 comprises 14 residues. CDR1 and CDR2 (germline): SGHAT, FQNNGV. V was pared by 3 bases and J by 1 base, with 9 bases between. Full variable domain (rest looked up from reference TRBV11-2 and TRBJ2-5): EAGVAQSPRYKIIEKRQSVAFWCNPISGHATLYWYQQILGQGPKLLIQFQNNGVVDDSQLPKDRFSAERLKGVDSTLKIQPAKLEDSAVYLCASSFTTTQETQYFGPGTRLLVL.

The CDR3 here is CAISEPGQGDTQYF. In DNA, the CDR3 is TGTGCCATCAGTGAACCGGGACAGGGGGATACGCAGTATTTT. The chain combines TRBV10-3 with TRBJ2-3; 10 bases map to TRBD1. This CDR3 spans 14 amino acids. J was trimmed by 6 bases and V by 3 bases; bases with no gene match: 3. Germline CDR1 reads ENHRY; CDR2 reads SYGVKD.

This CDR3 reads CASSLQGAADTQYF. The CDR3 region has the DNA TGTGCCAGCAGTTTACAGGGGGCTGCAGATACGCAGTATTTT. The rearrangement uses TRBV27 and TRBJ2-3, with 8 bases fitting TRBD1. Looked up from germline, CDR1 is MNHEY and CDR2 is SMNVEV (reference sequence). There are 14 residues in the CDR3. The V segment lost 2 bases and the J segment 4 bases; nucleotides outside the gene matches: 2.

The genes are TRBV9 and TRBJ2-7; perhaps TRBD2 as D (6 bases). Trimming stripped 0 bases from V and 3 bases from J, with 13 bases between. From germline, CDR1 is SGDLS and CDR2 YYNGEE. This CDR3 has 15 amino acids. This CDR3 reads CASSVEDSGLYEQYF. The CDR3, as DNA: TGTGCCAGCAGCGTAGAGGATAGCGGACTCTACGAGCAGTACTTC.

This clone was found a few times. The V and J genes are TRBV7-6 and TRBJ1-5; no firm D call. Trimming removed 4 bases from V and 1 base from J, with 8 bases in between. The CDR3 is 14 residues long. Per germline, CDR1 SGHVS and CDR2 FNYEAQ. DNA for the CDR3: TGTGCCAGCAGCTCCGGGGAAAGCAATCAGCCCCAGCATTTT. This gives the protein CASSSGESNQPQHF.

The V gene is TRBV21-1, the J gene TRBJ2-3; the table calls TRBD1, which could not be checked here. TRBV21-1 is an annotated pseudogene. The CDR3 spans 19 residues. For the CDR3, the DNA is TGTGCCAGCAGCAAACCCTTACTCAGGGACAGGGGGCCGTGGGATACGCAGTATTTT. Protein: CASSKPLLRDRGPWDTQYF.

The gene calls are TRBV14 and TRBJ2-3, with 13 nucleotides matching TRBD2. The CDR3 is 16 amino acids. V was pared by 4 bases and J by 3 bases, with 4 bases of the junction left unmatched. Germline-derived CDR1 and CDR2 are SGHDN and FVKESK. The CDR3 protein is CASSPRLAGGTDTQYF. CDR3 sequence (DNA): TGTGCCAGCAGCCCCCGACTAGCGGGGGGAACAGATACGCAGTATTTT. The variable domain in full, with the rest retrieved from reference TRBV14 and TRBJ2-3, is EAGVTQFPSHSVIEKGQTVTLRCDPISGHDNLYWYRRVMGKEIKFLLHFVKESKQDESGMPNNRFLAERTGGTYSTLKVQPAELEDSGVYFCASSPRLAGGTDTQYFGPGTRLTVL.

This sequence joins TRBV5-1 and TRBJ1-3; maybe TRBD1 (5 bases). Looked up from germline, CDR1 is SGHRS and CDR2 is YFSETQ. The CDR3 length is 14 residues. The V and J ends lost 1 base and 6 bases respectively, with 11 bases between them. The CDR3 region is CASSLSTGVNTIYF. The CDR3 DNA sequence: TGCGCCAGCAGCTTGAGTACAGGTGTAAACACCATATATTTT.

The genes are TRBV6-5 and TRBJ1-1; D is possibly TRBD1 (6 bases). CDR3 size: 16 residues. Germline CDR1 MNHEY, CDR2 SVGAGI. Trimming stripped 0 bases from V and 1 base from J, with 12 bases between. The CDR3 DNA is TGTGCCAGCAGTTACTCCGTTAACAGGGCGAACACTGAAGCTTTCTTT. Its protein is CASSYSVNRANTEAFF.

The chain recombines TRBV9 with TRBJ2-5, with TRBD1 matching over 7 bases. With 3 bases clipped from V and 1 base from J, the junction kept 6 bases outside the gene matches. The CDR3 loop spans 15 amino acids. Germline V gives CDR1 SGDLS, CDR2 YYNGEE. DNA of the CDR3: TGTGCCAGCAGCGCCGGGACAGCTACCCAAGAGACCCAGTACTTC. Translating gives CASSAGTATQETQYF.

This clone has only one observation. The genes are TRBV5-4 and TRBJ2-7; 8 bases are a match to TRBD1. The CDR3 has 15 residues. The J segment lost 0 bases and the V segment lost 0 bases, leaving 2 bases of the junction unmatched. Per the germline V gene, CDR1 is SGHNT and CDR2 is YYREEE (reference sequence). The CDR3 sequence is CASSLAGGSSYEQYF. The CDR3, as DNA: TGTGCCAGCAGCTTGGCAGGGGGCAGCTCCTACGAGCAGTACTTC.

The CDR3 here is CAWSILAGGQETQYF. In DNA form, the CDR3 reads TGTGCCTGGAGCATACTAGCGGGGGGTCAAGAGACCCAGTACTTC. The chain employs TRBV30 and TRBJ2-5, with TRBD2 matching over 12 bases. CDR1 and CDR2 (germline): GTSNPN, SVGIG (reference sequence). CDR3 length equals 15 residues. Trimming cost V 3 bases and J 2 bases; bases outside gene matches: 4.

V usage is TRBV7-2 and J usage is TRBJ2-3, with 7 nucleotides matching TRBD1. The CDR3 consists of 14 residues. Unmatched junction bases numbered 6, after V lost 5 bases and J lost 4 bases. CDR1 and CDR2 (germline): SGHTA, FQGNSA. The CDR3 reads CASSEDRVADTQYF. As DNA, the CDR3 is TGTGCCAGCAGCGAAGACAGGGTTGCAGATACGCAGTATTTT.

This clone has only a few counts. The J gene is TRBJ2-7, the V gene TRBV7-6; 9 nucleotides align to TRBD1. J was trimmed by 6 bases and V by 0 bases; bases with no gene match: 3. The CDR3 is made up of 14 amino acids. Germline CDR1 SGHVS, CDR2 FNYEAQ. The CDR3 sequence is CASSLAGTGTEQYF. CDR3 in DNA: TGTGCCAGCAGCTTAGCGGGGACAGGGACCGAGCAGTACTTC.

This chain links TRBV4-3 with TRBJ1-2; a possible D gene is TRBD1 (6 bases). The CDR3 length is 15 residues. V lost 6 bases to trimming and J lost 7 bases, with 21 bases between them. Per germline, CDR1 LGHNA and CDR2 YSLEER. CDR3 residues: CASRLTGDGSGGYTF. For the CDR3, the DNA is TGCGCCAGCAGGCTGACAGGAGACGGATCTGGTGGCTACACCTTC.

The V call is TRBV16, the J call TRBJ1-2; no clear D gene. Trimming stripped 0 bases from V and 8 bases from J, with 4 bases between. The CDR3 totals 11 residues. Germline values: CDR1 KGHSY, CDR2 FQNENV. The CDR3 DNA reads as TGTGCCAGCAGCCAATCGGCAGGCTACACCTTC. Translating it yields CASSQSAGYTF.

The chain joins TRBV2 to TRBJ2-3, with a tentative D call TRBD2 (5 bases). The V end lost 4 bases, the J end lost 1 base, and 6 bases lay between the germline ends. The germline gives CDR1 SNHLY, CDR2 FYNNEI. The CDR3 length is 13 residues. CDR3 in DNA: TGTGCCAGCAGTGGGACTGGCACAGATACGCAGTATTTT. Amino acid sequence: CASSGTGTDTQYF. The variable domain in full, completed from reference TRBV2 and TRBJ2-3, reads EPEVTQTPSHQVTQMGQEVILRCVPISNHLYFYWYRQILGQKVEFLVSFYNNEISEKSEIFDDQFSVERPDGSNFTLKIRSTKLEDSAMYFCASSGTGTDTQYFGPGTRLTVL.

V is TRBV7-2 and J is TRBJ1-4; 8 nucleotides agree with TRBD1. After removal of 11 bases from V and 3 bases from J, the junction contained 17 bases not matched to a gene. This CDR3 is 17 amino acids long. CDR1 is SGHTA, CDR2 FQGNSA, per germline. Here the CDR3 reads CASVDRVIGAANEKLFF. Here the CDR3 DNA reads TGTGCCTCCGTGGACAGGGTGATTGGTGCGGCTAATGAAAAACTGTTTTTT.

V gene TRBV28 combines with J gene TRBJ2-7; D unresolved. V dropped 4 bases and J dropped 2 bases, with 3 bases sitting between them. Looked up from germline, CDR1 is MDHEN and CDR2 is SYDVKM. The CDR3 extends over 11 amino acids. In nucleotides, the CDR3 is TGTGCCAGCAGTTCCACCTACGAGCAGTACTTC. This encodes CASSSTYEQYF.

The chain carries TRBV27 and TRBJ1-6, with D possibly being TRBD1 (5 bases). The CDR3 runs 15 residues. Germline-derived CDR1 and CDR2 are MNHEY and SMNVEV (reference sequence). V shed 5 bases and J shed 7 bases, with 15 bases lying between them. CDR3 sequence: CASSVDAGGNSPLHF. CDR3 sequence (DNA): TGTGCCAGCAGTGTAGATGCGGGGGGGAATTCACCCCTCCACTTT.

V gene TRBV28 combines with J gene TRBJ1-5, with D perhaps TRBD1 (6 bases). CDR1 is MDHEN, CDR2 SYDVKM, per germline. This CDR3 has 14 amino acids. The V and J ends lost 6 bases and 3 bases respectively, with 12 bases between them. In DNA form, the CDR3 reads TGTGCCAGCAGACCTACAGGGTCCAATCAGCCCCAGCATTTT. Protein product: CASRPTGSNQPQHF.

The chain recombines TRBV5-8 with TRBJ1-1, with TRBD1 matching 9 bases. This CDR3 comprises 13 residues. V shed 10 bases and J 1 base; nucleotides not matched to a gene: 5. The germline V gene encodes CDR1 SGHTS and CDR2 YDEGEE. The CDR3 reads CAGNRGPNTEAFF. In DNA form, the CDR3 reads TGTGCCGGTAACAGGGGGCCGAACACTGAAGCTTTCTTT.

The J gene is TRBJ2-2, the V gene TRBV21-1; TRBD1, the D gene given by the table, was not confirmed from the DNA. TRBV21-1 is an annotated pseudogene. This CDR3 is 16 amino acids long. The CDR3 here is CASIIRVRGRTGELFF. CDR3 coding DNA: TGTGCCAGCATCATAAGGGTCAGGGGGCGAACCGGGGAGCTGTTTTTT.

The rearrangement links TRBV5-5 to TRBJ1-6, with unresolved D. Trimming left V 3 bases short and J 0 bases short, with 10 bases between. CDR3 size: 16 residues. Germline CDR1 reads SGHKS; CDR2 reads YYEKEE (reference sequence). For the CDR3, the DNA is TGTGCCAGCAGCTCCGGGAGTGGCTCCTATAATTCACCCCTCCACTTT. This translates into CASSSGSGSYNSPLHF.

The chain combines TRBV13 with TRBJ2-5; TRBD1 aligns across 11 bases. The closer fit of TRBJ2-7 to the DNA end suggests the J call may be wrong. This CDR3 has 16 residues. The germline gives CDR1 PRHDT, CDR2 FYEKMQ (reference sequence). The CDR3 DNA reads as TGTGCCAGCAGCTTAGGACGTGGGACAGGGGGCTACGAGCAGTACTTC. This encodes CASSLGRGTGGYEQYF.

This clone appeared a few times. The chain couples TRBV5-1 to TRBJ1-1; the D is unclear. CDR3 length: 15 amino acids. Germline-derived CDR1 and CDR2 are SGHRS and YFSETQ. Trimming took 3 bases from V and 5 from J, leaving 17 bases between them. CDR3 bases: TGCGCCAGCAGCTATTGGGAGGCTGCGGGAACTGAAGCTTTCTTT. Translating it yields CASSYWEAAGTEAFF.

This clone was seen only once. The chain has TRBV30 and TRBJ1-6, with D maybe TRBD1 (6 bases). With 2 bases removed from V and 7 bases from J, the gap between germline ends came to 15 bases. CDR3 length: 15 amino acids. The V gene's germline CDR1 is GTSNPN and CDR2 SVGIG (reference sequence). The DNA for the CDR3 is TGTGCCTGGAGTATTTTGGACAGCAGAAATTCACCCCTCCACTTT. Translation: CAWSILDSRNSPLHF.

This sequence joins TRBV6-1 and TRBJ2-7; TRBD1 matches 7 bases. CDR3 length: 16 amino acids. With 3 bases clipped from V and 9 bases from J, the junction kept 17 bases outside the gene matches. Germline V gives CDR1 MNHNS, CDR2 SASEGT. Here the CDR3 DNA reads TGTGCCAGCAGTGACCTTTGGGGACAGCCTACCCACGGGCAGTACTTC. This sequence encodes CASSDLWGQPTHGQYF.

CDR3 in amino acids: CASSYERARNTEAFF. The CDR3 nucleotides read TGTGCCAGCAGTTACGAGCGGGCAAGGAACACTGAAGCTTTCTTT. This chain links TRBV6-5 with TRBJ1-1, with D unresolved. This CDR3 has 15 residues. Deletions cut 2 bases from V and 1 base from J, with 11 bases between. CDR1 is MNHEY and CDR2 is SVGAGI in the germline V gene.